This is a list of T cell receptor beta chains from one sample in a study of cytomegalovirus exposure and HLA in healthy donors. The assay was immunoSEQ multiplex PCR, and TCRdb's table has in-frame clones only and misses some. The sample has around 150,000 clones; approximately 91% are singletons. Sequenced material: PBMCs. The receptors were gathered from a woman aged 35 to 49 in good health and CMV-seronegative. Both conserved end residues are part of each CDR3. D genes are given only for firm matches. The listing skips clone size in some rows; elsewhere it reads once, few, many or a size class.

v_call	clone_size	d_call	j_call	cdr3_aa	cdr3_nt
TRBV7-9	once	-	TRBJ1-2	CSSSPEGGHGYTF	TGTTCCAGCAGCCCAGAGGGAGGCCATGGCTACACCTTC
TRBV9	-	TRBD2	TRBJ2-7	CASSPMGTSITYEQYF	TGTGCCAGCAGCCCGATGGGGACTAGTATCACCTACGAGCAGTACTTC
TRBV15	-	TRBD1	TRBJ2-7	CATSRGRDRARRYF	TGTGCCACCAGCAGAGGAAGGGACAGGGCTAGGCGGTACTTC
TRBV9	-	TRBD1	TRBJ2-7	CASSPGETGGLRYEQYF	TGTGCCAGCAGCCCAGGTGAGACAGGGGGCCTTCGCTACGAGCAGTACTTC
TRBV21-1	-	-	TRBJ2-1	CASSPAGGDSYNEQFF	TGTGCCAGCAGCCCAGCGGGAGGGGACTCCTACAATGAGCAGTTCTTC
TRBV10-3	once	-	TRBJ1-1	CAISTTGPNTEAFF	TGTGCCATCAGTACAACAGGGCCGAACACTGAAGCTTTCTTT
TRBV6-1	few	-	TRBJ2-7	CATWDTSYEQYF	TGTGCCACTTGGGACACCTCCTACGAGCAGTACTTC
TRBV29-1	-	-	TRBJ2-7	CSVDGQGFREQYF	TGCAGCGTCGACGGGCAGGGGTTTAGGGAGCAGTACTTC
TRBV5-1	-	TRBD2	TRBJ2-1	CASSEYGLDASNEQFF	TGCGCCAGCAGCGAATACGGACTAGACGCGAGCAATGAGCAGTTCTTC
TRBV27	-	-	TRBJ1-1	CASSSTGTDGTEAFF	TGTGCCAGCAGTTCCACTGGGACTGATGGGACTGAAGCTTTCTTT
TRBV5-1	-	-	TRBJ1-1	CASSLAVQGGMNTEAFF	TGCGCCAGCAGCTTGGCCGTGCAGGGAGGGATGAACACTGAAGCTTTCTTT
TRBV6-5	-	TRBD1	TRBJ2-7	CASGRQGLPYEQYF	TGTGCCAGCGGCAGACAGGGCCTGCCCTACGAGCAGTACTTC
TRBV5-1	-	-	TRBJ2-7	CASSLVAGATYEQYF	TGCGCCAGCAGCTTGGTGGCAGGGGCAACCTACGAGCAGTACTTC
TRBV7-9	-	TRBD2	TRBJ2-7	CASSLSPGLAGTHEQYF	TGTGCCAGCAGCTTAAGCCCCGGACTAGCGGGAACCCACGAGCAGTACTTC
TRBV19	-	TRBD1	TRBJ2-1	CASSKAGTGGVSYNEQFF	TGTGCCAGTAGTAAAGCAGGGACAGGGGGTGTTTCCTACAATGAGCAGTTCTTC
TRBV9	few	-	TRBJ2-3	CASSVGGIWTDTQYF	TGTGCCAGCAGCGTGGGCGGGATTTGGACAGATACGCAGTATTTT
TRBV10-3	few	-	TRBJ2-1	CAISGLAKNNEQFF	TGTGCCATCAGTGGGCTAGCGAAAAACAATGAGCAGTTCTTC
TRBV18	-	-	TRBJ1-4	CASSRYAETNEKLFF	TGTGCCAGCTCACGTTATGCAGAAACTAATGAAAAACTGTTTTTT